A single sample gave rise to the 23 T cell receptor beta chains below, sequenced in a study of T cell responses to AZD1222 COVID-19 vaccine. The protocol was immunoSEQ multiplex PCR, while the TCRdb copy is restricted to in-frame clones and leaves out a portion. The top ten hold more than 3% of the sample, which has some 60,000 clones, over 65% seen once. The sequences come from peripheral blood, collected 28 days after the second AZD1222 dose. These receptor sequences come from an adult who received the AZD1222 COVID-19 vaccine.

The rearrangement links TRBV19 to TRBJ2-1; 9 bases are shared with TRBD1. V lost 5 bases, J lost 4 bases, and 9 bases stayed unmatched. Germline V gene lookup returns CDR1 LNHDA and CDR2 SQIVND (reference sequence). CDR3 length: 16 amino acids. CDR3 coding DNA: TGTGCCAGTAGTCCCCACCGGGACAGGGCGTACAATGAGCAGTTCTTC. Encoded protein: CASSPHRDRAYNEQFF.

This chain joins TRBV5-1 and TRBJ1-2; D gene unclear. This CDR3 has 14 amino acids. Germline CDR1 reads SGHRS; CDR2 reads YFSETQ. The V end was cut by 0 bases, the J end by 7 bases, with 13 bases between. CDR3 amino acids: CASSLDTTGGGYTF. CDR3 nucleotide sequence: TGCGCCAGCAGCTTGGACACCACGGGAGGTGGCTACACCTTC.

The chain employs TRBV21-1 and TRBJ2-7; TRBD2 is taken as the D call from the table, unchecked against the DNA. TRBV21-1 is a pseudogene. This CDR3 region has 12 residues. Here the CDR3 reads CASSNAGREQYF. The CDR3 bases are TGTGCCAGCAGCAACGCAGGGAGGGAGCAGTACTTC.

The rearrangement links TRBV5-8 to TRBJ2-4; D remains unclear. Germline V lookup: CDR1 SGHTS, CDR2 YDEGEE. CDR3 length: 17 residues. The ends were cut back, 0 bases at V and 0 bases at J, with 13 bases in the middle. The chain's CDR3 is CASSLGQKQLAKNIQYF. The CDR3 DNA sequence: TGTGCCAGCAGCTTGGGGCAGAAACAGCTAGCCAAAAACATTCAGTACTTC. Full variable domain (missing parts from reference TRBV5-8 and TRBJ2-4): EAGVTQSPTHLIKTRGQQATLRCSPISGHTSVYWYQQALGLGLQFLLWYDEGEERNRGNFPPRFSGRQFPNYSSELNVNALELEDSALYLCASSLGQKQLAKNIQYFGAGTRLSVL.

This clone was detected once. The V call is TRBV6-6, the J call TRBJ1-6; the D is unclear. Trimming removed 6 bases at V and 7 bases at J, with 10 bases between. The CDR3 is made up of 13 amino acids. Germline V gene data show CDR1 as MNHNY and CDR2 as SVGAGI (reference sequence). The CDR3 loop reads CASRPRENSPLHF. CDR3 sequence (DNA): TGTGCCAGCAGGCCAAGAGAGAATTCACCCCTCCACTTT.

The chain links TRBV28 to TRBJ2-7; D is unclear. The germline V gene has CDR1 MDHEN and CDR2 SYDVKM. The CDR3 has 14 residues. Trimming shortened V by 4 bases and J by 0 bases, and 10 bases separated the two germline ends. CDR3 amino acids: CASSSPKSSYEQYF. The CDR3 coding sequence is TGTGCCAGCAGTTCCCCTAAAAGCTCCTACGAGCAGTACTTC.

The sample holds one count of this clone. This chain joins TRBV2 and TRBJ2-7; D is uncertain. The germline CDR1 and CDR2 sequences are SNHLY and FYNNEI. V shed 4 bases and J shed 3 bases, with 13 bases lying between them. CDR3 length: 14 residues. The CDR3, as DNA: TGTGCCAGCAGTGGGAGACTGATAAGCTACGAGCAGTACTTC. It codes for CASSGRLISYEQYF.

The V call is TRBV5-1, the J call TRBJ1-2; 7 bases align to TRBD1. J lost 7 bases, V lost 5 bases, and 8 bases had no gene match. Germline V gives CDR1 SGHRS, CDR2 YFSETQ. This CDR3 has 13 residues. The DNA of the CDR3 is TGCGCCAGCAGGGTAGACAGGGAGGTTGGCTACACCTTC. It specifies CASRVDREVGYTF.

The table lists this clone with a count of one. The CDR3 DNA follows: TGCGCCAGCAGCCAGGACCGGGACAGAGAGGTCTACGAGCAGTACTTC. Its protein is CASSQDRDREVYEQYF. The chain employs TRBV4-3 and TRBJ2-7; 7 bases are shared with TRBD1. Germline loops: CDR1 LGHNA, CDR2 YSLEER. J was trimmed by 3 bases and V by 3 bases; bases with no gene match: 11. The CDR3 length is 16 residues.

The chain uses TRBV7-2 and TRBJ1-1; 9 bases map to TRBD1. CDR1 and CDR2 (germline): SGHTA, FQGNSA. Unmatched junction bases numbered 2, after V lost 6 bases and J lost 6 bases. The CDR3 loop spans 12 amino acids. Here the CDR3 reads CASRRQGAEAFF. The CDR3 DNA sequence: TGTGCCAGCAGACGACAGGGGGCTGAAGCTTTCTTT.

As concerns this clone: This sample includes further DNA sequences coding for the same CDR3. The V call is TRBV5-1, the J call TRBJ2-5, with 11 bases lining up with TRBD2. The trim removed 2 bases at V and 3 bases at J, leaving 0 bases unmatched. The CDR3 is 14 amino acids. Germline assignment: CDR1 SGHRS and CDR2 YFSETQ. The CDR3 here is CASSLLAGEETQYF. DNA of the CDR3: TGCGCCAGCAGCTTACTAGCGGGAGAAGAGACCCAGTACTTC.

The gene calls are TRBV7-9 and TRBJ2-7; 8 bases are shared with TRBD1. V lost 4 bases to trimming and J lost 3 bases; unmatched junction nucleotides: 5. CDR3 length equals 14 residues. Germline CDR1 reads SEHNR; CDR2 reads FQNEAQ (reference sequence). CDR3 DNA: TGTGCCAGCAGCTCACAGGGGGTTGACTACGAGCAGTACTTC. This codes for CASSSQGVDYEQYF. Complete variable domain (other parts from reference TRBV7-9 and TRBJ2-7): DTGVSQNPRHKITKRGQNVTFRCDPISEHNRLYWYRQTLGQGPEFLTYFQNEAQLEKSRLLSDRFSAERPKGSFSTLEIQRTEQGDSAMYLCASSSQGVDYEQYFGPGTRLTVT.

As DNA, the CDR3 is TGTGCCAGCAGTCGTCCGGGAGAAAATGAAAAACTGTTTTTT. It codes for CASSRPGENEKLFF. The V call is TRBV6-2 or TRBV6-3, the J call TRBJ1-4; D not certain. The germline V gene has CDR1 MNHEY and CDR2 SVGEGT. The CDR3 consists of 14 residues. Between the trimmed V and J ends, which lost 5 bases and 5 bases, there was a span of 12 bases.

The chain is built from TRBV28 and TRBJ1-1; 8 nucleotides line up with TRBD1. Looked up from germline, CDR1 is MDHEN and CDR2 is SYDVKM. The V segment lost 5 bases and the J segment 4 bases; nucleotides outside the gene matches: 9. This CDR3 is 15 amino acids long. The CDR3 loop is CASSVLGQGGTEAFF. Written as DNA, the CDR3 is TGTGCCAGCAGTGTCCTTGGACAGGGAGGCACTGAAGCTTTCTTT.

CDR3 DNA sequence: TGTGCCTCAAATGCGGGGGGCTCACCCCTCCACTTT. Amino acids: CASNAGGSPLHF. The V gene is TRBV6-5, the J gene TRBJ1-6; D perhaps matches TRBD1 (6 bases). V lost 11 bases and J 10 bases, leaving 15 bases between the germline ends. CDR3 length equals 12 residues. Germline CDR1 and CDR2: MNHEY and SVGAGI.

CDR3 nucleotide sequence: TGTGCCAGCAGTGACTACAGGGGGTTGGTACAGTTCTTC. Residues: CASSDYRGLVQFF. This rearrangement joins TRBV2 to TRBJ2-1, with 8 bases aligning to TRBD1. CDR1 and CDR2 from the germline V gene are SNHLY and FYNNEI. The CDR3 runs 13 residues. Trimming removed 3 bases from V and 13 bases from J; junction bases left unmatched: 8.

The rearrangement links TRBV18 to TRBJ2-1, with 10 bases identical to TRBD1. Germline values: CDR1 KGHSH, CDR2 LQKENI. V shed 4 bases and J 9 bases; nucleotides not matched to a gene: 15. The CDR3 spans 17 residues. DNA for the CDR3: TGTGCCAGCTCACTGACGAATCCGGGACAGGGGAATGCTGAGCAGTTCTTC. It codes for CASSLTNPGQGNAEQFF.

V and J are TRBV7-9 and TRBJ1-1; D perhaps matches TRBD1 (5 bases). Per germline, CDR1 SEHNR and CDR2 FQNEAQ (reference sequence). The V end lost 5 bases, the J end lost 5 bases, and 15 bases lay between the germline ends. This CDR3 spans 14 amino acids. The DNA of the CDR3 is TGTGCCAGCAGCCCTCGACAGAGTTGGACTGAAGCTTTCTTT. Residues: CASSPRQSWTEAFF. Full variable domain (rest looked up from reference TRBV7-9 and TRBJ1-1): DTGVSQNPRHKITKRGQNVTFRCDPISEHNRLYWYRQTLGQGPEFLTYFQNEAQLEKSRLLSDRFSAERPKGSFSTLEIQRTEQGDSAMYLCASSPRQSWTEAFFGQGTRLTVV.

V is TRBV7-2 and J is TRBJ1-6; 8 bases map to TRBD1. This CDR3 region has 15 residues. The V gene's germline CDR1 is SGHTA and CDR2 FQGNSA. The V gene end was trimmed by 1 base and the J gene end by 7 bases; junction bases not matched to a gene: 3. CDR3 in DNA: TGTGCCAGCAGCTTAGGGTCAGGGGGCAATTCACCCCTCCACTTT. Protein product: CASSLGSGGNSPLHF. The full variable domain, completed using reference TRBV7-2 and TRBJ1-6, is GAGVSQSPSNKVTEKGKDVELRCDPISGHTALYWYRQSLGQGLEFLIYFQGNSAPDKSGLPSDRFSAERTGGSVSTLTIQRTQQEDSAVYLCASSLGSGGNSPLHFGNGTRLTVT.

This sequence joins TRBV28 and TRBJ2-7; D gene uncertain. V was trimmed by 3 bases and J by 2 bases, leaving 8 bases between them. There are 13 residues in the CDR3. From germline, CDR1 is MDHEN and CDR2 SYDVKM. CDR3 amino acids: CASSLSSTYEQYF. The DNA of the CDR3 is TGTGCCAGCAGTTTGTCCAGTACCTACGAGCAGTACTTC.

This clone came up once. The gene calls are TRBV7-2 and TRBJ1-6, with 11 bases lining up with TRBD1. This CDR3 region has 16 residues. Trimming removed 2 bases from V and 9 bases from J; junction bases left unmatched: 6. Germline V gene lookup returns CDR1 SGHTA and CDR2 FQGNSA. CDR3 in DNA: TGTGCCAGCAGCTTACCGTCCGGGACAGGGGGTTCACCCCTCCACTTT. This gives the protein CASSLPSGTGGSPLHF.

This clone appeared once. V gene TRBV5-6 combines with J gene TRBJ2-3, with D maybe TRBD2 (6 bases). The germline gives CDR1 SGHDT, CDR2 YYEEEE. The CDR3 sequence is 16 residues long. With 3 bases removed from V and 2 bases from J, the gap between germline ends came to 16 bases. The DNA of the CDR3 is TGTGCCAGCAGCTGGGGCGGGGAAGCCGTCACAGATACGCAGTATTTT. This encodes CASSWGGEAVTDTQYF.

The V call is TRBV5-1, the J call TRBJ1-2; D remains unclear. Per the germline V gene, CDR1 is SGHRS and CDR2 is YFSETQ. The length of the CDR3 is 15 residues. V gave up 0 bases and J gave up 0 bases, with 9 bases separating them. This CDR3 is CASSLVPGTNYGYTF. CDR3 nucleotides: TGCGCCAGCAGCTTGGTGCCGGGAACTAACTATGGCTACACCTTC.